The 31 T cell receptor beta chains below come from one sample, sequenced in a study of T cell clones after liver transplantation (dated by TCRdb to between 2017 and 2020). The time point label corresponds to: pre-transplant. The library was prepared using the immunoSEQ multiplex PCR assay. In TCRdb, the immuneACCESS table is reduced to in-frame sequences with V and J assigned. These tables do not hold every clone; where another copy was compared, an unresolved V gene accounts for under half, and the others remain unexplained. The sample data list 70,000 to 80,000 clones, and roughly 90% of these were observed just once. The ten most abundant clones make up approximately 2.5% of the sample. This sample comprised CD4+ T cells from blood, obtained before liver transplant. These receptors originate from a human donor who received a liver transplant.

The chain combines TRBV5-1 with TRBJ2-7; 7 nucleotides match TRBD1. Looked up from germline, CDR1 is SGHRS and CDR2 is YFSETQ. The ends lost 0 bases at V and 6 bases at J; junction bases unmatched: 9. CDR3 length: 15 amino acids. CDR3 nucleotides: TGCGCCAGCAGCTTGGGGGCAGGGGGAGTTTTCGAGCAGTACTTC. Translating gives CASSLGAGGVFEQYF.

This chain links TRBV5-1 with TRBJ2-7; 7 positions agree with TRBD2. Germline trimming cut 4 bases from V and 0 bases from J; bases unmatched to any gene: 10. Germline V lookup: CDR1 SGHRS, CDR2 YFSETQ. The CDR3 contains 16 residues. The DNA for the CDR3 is TGCGCCAGCAGCGAGCAGGGAGGCGGGAGCTCCTACGAGCAGTACTTC. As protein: CASSEQGGGSSYEQYF.

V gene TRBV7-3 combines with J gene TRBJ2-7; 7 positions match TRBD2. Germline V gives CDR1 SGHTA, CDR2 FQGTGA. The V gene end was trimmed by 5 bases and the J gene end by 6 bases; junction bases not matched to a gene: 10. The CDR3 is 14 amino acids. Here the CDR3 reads CASSPTGGGGEQYF. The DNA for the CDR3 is TGTGCCAGCAGCCCCACCGGCGGGGGTGGCGAGCAGTACTTC.

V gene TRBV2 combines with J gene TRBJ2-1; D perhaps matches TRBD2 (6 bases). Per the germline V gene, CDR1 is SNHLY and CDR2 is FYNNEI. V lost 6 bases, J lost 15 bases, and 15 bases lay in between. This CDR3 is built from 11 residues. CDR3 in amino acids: CASRSSPGGFF. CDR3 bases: TGTGCCAGCAGAAGCAGCCCCGGGGGGTTCTTC.

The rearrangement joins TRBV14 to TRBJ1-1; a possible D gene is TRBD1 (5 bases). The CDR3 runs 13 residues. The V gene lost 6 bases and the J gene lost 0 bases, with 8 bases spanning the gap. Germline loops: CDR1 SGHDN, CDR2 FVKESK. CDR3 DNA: TGTGCCAGCAGTCGACAGCTGAACACTGAAGCTTTCTTT. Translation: CASSRQLNTEAFF.

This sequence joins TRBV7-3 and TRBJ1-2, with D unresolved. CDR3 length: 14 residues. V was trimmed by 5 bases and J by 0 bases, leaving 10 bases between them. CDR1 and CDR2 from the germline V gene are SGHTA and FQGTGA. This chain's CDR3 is CASSPARANYGYTF. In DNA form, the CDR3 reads TGTGCCAGCAGCCCGGCGCGGGCTAACTATGGCTACACCTTC.

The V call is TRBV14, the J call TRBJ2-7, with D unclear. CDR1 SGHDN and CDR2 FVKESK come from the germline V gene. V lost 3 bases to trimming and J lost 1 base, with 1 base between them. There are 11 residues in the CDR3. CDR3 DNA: TGTGCCAGCAGCCATTCCTACGAGCAGTACTTC. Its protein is CASSHSYEQYF. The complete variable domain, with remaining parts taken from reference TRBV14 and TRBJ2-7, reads EAGVTQFPSHSVIEKGQTVTLRCDPISGHDNLYWYRRVMGKEIKFLLHFVKESKQDESGMPNNRFLAERTGGTYSTLKVQPAELEDSGVYFCASSHSYEQYFGPGTRLTVT.

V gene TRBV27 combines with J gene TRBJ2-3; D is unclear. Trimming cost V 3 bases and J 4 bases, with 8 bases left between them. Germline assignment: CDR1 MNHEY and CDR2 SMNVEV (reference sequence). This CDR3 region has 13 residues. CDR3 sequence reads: CASSFWVADTQYF. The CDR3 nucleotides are TGTGCCAGCAGTTTTTGGGTAGCAGATACGCAGTATTTT.

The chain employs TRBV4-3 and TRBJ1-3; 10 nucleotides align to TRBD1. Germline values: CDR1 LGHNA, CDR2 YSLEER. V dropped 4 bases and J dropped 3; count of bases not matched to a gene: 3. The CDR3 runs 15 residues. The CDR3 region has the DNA TGCGCCAGCAGCCGCGGGACAGGGGATGGAAACACCATATATTTT. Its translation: CASSRGTGDGNTIYF.

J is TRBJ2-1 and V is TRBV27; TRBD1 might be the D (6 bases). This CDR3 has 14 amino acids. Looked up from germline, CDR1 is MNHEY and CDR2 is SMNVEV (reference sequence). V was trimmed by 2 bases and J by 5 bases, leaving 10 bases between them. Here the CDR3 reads CASSLTGMHNEQFF. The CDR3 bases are TGTGCCAGCAGTTTAACAGGGATGCACAATGAGCAGTTCTTC.

The CDR3 DNA reads TGCGCCAGCAGCTTGGATAGCGGGGGGAGCTCCTACGAGCAGTACTTC. It specifies CASSLDSGGSSYEQYF. The rearrangement joins TRBV5-1 to TRBJ2-7; 10 nucleotides line up with TRBD2. The CDR3 loop spans 16 amino acids. Germline CDR1 and CDR2: SGHRS and YFSETQ. With 0 bases clipped from V and 0 bases from J, the junction kept 3 bases outside the gene matches.

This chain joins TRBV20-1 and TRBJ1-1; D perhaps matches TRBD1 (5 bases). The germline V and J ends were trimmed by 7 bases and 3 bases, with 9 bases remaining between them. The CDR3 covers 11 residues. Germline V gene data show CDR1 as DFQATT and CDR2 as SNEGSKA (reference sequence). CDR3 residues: CSVGRDTEAFF. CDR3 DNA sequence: TGCAGTGTTGGCAGGGACACTGAAGCTTTCTTT.

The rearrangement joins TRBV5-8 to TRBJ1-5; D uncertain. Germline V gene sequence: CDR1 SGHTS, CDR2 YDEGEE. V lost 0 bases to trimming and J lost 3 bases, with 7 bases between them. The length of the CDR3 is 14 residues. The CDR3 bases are TGTGCCAGCAGCTTGGGGAATCTCAATCAGCCCCAGCATTTT. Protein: CASSLGNLNQPQHF.

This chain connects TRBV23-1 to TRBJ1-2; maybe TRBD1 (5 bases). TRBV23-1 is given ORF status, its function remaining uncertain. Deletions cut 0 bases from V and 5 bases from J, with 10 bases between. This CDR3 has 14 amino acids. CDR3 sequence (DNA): TGCGCCAGCAGTCAATCCCTTCGGGGGTATGGCTACACCTTC. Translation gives CASSQSLRGYGYTF.

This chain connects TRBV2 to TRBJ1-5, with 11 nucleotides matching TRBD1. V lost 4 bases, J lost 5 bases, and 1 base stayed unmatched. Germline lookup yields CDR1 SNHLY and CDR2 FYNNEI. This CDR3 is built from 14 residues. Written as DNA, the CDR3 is TGTGCCAGCAGTGGGACAGGGGGCGATCAGCCCCAGCATTTT. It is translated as CASSGTGGDQPQHF.

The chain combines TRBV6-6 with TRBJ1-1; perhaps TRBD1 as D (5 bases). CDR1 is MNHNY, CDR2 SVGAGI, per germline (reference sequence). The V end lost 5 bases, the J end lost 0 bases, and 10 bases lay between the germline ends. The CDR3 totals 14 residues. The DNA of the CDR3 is TGTGCCAGCAGTGGATGGGGCTTGAACACTGAAGCTTTCTTT. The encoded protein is CASSGWGLNTEAFF.

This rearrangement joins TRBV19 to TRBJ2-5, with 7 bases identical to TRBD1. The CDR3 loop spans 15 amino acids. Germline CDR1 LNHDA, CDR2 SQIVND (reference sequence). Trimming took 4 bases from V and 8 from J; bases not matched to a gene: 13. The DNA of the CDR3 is TGTGCCAGTAGTACAGGAGGACAGGTCAGGGGAACCCAGTACTTC. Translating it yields CASSTGGQVRGTQYF.

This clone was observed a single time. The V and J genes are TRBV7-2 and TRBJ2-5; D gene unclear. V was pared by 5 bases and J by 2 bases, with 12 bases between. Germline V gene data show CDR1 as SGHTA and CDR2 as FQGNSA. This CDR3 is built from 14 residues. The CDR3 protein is CASSPIVGQETQYF. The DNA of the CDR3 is TGTGCCAGCAGCCCGATCGTCGGACAAGAGACCCAGTACTTC.

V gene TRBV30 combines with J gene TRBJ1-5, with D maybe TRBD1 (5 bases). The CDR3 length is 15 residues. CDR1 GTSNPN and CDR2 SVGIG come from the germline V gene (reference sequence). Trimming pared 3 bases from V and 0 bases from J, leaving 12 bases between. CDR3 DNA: TGTGCCTGGAGCGGGGCGACAGCTAGCAATCAGCCCCAGCATTTT. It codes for CAWSGATASNQPQHF.

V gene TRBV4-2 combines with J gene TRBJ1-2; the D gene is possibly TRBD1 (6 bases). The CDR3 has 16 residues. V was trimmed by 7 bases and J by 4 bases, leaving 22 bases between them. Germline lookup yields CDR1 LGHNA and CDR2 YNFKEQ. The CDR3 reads CASNRGTTATVYGYTF. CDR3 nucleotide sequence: TGTGCCAGCAACCGTGGGACAACCGCGACAGTCTATGGCTACACCTTC.

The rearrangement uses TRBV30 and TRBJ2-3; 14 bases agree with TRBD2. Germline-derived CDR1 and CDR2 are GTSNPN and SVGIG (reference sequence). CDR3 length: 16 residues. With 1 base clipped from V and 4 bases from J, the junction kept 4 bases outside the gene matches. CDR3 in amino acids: CAWSGGTSGSSDTQYF. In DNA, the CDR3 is TGTGCCTGGAGTGGCGGGACTAGCGGGAGTTCAGATACGCAGTATTTT.

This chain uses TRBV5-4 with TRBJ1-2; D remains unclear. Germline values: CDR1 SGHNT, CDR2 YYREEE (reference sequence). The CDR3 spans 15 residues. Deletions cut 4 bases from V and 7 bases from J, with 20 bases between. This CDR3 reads CASSPEPANPGGYTF. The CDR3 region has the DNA TGTGCCAGCAGCCCCGAACCGGCAAATCCGGGTGGCTACACCTTC.

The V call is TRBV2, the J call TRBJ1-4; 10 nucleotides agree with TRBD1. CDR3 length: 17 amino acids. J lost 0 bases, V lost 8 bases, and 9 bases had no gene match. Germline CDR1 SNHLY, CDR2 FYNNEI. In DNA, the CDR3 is TGTGCCAGCCGGACAGGGGGGTTCGGCGCAACTAATGAAAAACTGTTTTTT. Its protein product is CASRTGGFGATNEKLFF.

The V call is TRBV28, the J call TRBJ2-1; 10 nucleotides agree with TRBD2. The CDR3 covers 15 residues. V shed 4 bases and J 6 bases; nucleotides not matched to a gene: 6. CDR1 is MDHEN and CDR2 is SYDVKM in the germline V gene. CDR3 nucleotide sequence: TGTGCCAGCAGTTCCAGGATAGCGGGGGGCAATGAGCAGTTCTTC. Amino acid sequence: CASSSRIAGGNEQFF.

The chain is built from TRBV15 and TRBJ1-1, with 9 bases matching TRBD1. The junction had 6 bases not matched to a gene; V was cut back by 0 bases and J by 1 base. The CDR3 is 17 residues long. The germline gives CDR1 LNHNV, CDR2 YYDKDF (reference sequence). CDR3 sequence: CATSREDRGAGNTEAFF. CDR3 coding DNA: TGTGCCACCAGCAGAGAGGACAGGGGCGCAGGGAACACTGAAGCTTTCTTT.

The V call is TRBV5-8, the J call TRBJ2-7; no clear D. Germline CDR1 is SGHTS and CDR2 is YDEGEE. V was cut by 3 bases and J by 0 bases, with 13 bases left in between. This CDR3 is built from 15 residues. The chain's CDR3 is CASSSPGWRSYEQYF. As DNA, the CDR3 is TGTGCCAGCAGCTCCCCCGGGTGGCGCTCCTACGAGCAGTACTTC.

The CDR3 DNA reads TGTGCTAGTGGTTTGTACTACGAGCAGTACTTC. This codes for CASGLYYEQYF. The chain carries TRBV12-5 and TRBJ2-7; D ambiguous. V gave up 2 bases and J gave up 3 bases, with 2 bases separating them. The CDR3 sequence is 11 residues long. The V gene's germline CDR1 is LGHNT and CDR2 FRNRAP.

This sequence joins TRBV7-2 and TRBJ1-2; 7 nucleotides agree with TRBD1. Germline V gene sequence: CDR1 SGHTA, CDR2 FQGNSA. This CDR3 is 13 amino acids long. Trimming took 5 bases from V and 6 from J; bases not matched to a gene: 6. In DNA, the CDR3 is TGTGCCAGCAGCCCGAACAGGGGCGATGGCTACACCTTC. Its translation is CASSPNRGDGYTF.

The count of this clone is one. This CDR3 is CASSPTSGEGYNEQFF. CDR3 DNA: TGTGCCAGCTCACCAACTAGCGGGGAAGGCTACAATGAGCAGTTCTTC. The rearrangement uses TRBV18 and TRBJ2-1; 10 bases match TRBD2. This CDR3 has 16 amino acids. V shed 2 bases, J shed 3 bases, and the junction held 4 bases outside the gene matches. CDR1 is KGHSH, CDR2 LQKENI, per germline.

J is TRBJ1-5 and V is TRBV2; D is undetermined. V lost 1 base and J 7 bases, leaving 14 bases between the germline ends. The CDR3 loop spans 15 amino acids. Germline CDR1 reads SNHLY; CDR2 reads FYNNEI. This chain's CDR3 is CASSEDSEFGQPQHF. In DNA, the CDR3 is TGTGCCAGCAGTGAAGATAGCGAGTTCGGGCAGCCCCAGCATTTT.

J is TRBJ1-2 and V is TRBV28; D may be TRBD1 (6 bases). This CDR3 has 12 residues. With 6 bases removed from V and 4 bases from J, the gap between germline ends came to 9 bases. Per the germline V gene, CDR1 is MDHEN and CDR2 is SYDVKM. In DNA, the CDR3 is TGTGCCAGCAGGACAGGTTTCTATGGCTACACCTTC. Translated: CASRTGFYGYTF.